This T cell receptor (beta chain) was captured by sequencing in a study of blood T cell repertoires in COVID-19 (dated by TCRdb to 2018 to 2020). In terms of the full investigation: Samples covering the acute and convalescent phases of COVID-19 were provided by collaborators in the United States, Italy and Spain. The prospective study material was composed of cDNA or gDNA derived from T cells, B-cell-depleted T cells, or PBMCs. Samples came from the ongoing ImmuneRACE study (first 160 participants) plus 1,254 subjects from 6 global collaborators. Where available, HLA class I and class II types were taken from metadata supplied by the sample provider and were not determined by assay-based typing. Deeply sampled blood TCRbeta repertoires from subjects exposed to, actively infected with, or recovered from COVID-19 were included in the dataset. Sample metadata almost always included a de-identified subject ID, COVID-19 status, age in years and sex. The repertoires were released in a freely available public database meant as a resource for research on the immune response to SARS-CoV-2.

TCRbeta CDR3 regions were amplified from genomic DNA by means of the immunoSEQ Assay, a bias-controlled multiplex PCR. For the original study's pipeline: Within the assay, amplification of reference gene primers was used to estimate how many nucleated cells each sample contained. To quantify the absolute abundance of each unique TCRbeta CDR3 rearrangement, sequence reads were collapsed and filtered. Productive Simpson clonality was computed per sample as the square root of Simpson's diversity index over productive rearrangements. TCRdb took over this immuneACCESS table, retaining in-frame rearrangements with V and J assigned. Such tables are incomplete; in checked studies, under half of the missing clones stem from an unresolved V gene, and the remainder is unexplained. That table gives V, J and clone size, and the DNA gave D and trimming. Within this sample are 120,000 to 150,000 clones, with roughly 90% of them counted one time only. 2.3% of the sample is held by the ten biggest clonotypes.

The collaborating institutions used their own protocols to collect whole blood in K2EDTA tubes. Collaborator samples were shipped for TCRbeta analysis as frozen whole blood, isolated PBMCs, or DNA extracted from either sample type. The full study reports these points: The quantity of clinical and demographic metadata differed by source and by participant and was supplied without curation.

Deletion took 2 bases off V and 5 bases off J, with a span of 11 bases between the germline ends. CDR1 KGHDR and CDR2 SFDVKD were looked up in the germline V gene. The CDR3 sequence holds 14 residues, the cysteine and phenylalanine included. Of the read, only the CDR3 DNA is kept; its 42 bases are in frame from base 1. To note about this clone: No cognate antigen has been identified for it. Base qualities are not at hand, and no much larger clone is one base apart.

The sequencing input was peripheral blood. The sequence was collected from a human donor in a cohort sampled during active COVID-19. This chain joins TRBV24-1 to TRBJ1-1; TRBD1 might be the D gene, on 6 matching bases. The DNA sequence is TGTGCCACCAGTGATTCGAAAGGGGGAACTGAAGCTTTCTTT. The encoded protein is CATSDSKGGTEAFF.